This TCR beta chain derives from a study of T cells in Graves' hyperthyroidism and ophthalmopathy (dated by TCRdb to the late 2010s). About the full investigation: Peripheral blood samples were taken at the time of initial diagnosis, prior to any treatment. In six Graves' hyperthyroidism patients, the study also compared T-cell repertoires from thyroid tissue with T-cell repertoires from blood. The paper reports TCR Vbeta CDR3 sequencing of roughly 140 peripheral blood samples: around 41 ophthalmopathy, fewer than 85 hyperthyroidism and some 17 progressor patients. The 75 to 100 discovery patients were randomly split 7:3 into training and test sets. Prospective prediction of ophthalmopathy was tested in an independent validation cohort consisting of 18 hyperthyroidism patients and about 17 patients who later progressed to ophthalmopathy. A discovery cohort of 95 to 100 patients, roughly 45 with Graves' ophthalmopathy and 57 with stable Graves' hyperthyroidism, was used to find distinguishing TCR V-J signatures. After blood sampling, hyperthyroidism patients were treated with methimazole at a starting dose of 30 mg daily, and ophthalmopathy patients were treated with high-dose intravenous methylprednisolone. Results and caveats for the whole study, not just this receptor: No statistical method was used to fix the sample size in advance, and group allocation was not hidden from the investigators. Most expanded thyroid clonotypes (frequency above 0.001) were also found in blood, which suggests that blood repertoires may mirror thyroid immune responses. In validation, progression to ophthalmopathy was predicted by the model with around 70% sensitivity and 72% to 85% specificity, a median of about 6.4 months before onset. In cross-validation, a model built on a 13 V-J signature told ophthalmopathy apart from stable hyperthyroidism with just under 90% sensitivity and about 81% specificity, and in testing the same model reached 80%/75%.

The V end loses 4 bases and the J end loses 3 bases, and a stretch of 20 bases separates them. The CDR3 contains 17 residues, cysteine and phenylalanine counted. The entry retains the CDR3 DNA only, 51 bases that are in frame from base 1. From the germline V gene, CDR1 is SGDLS and CDR2 is YYNGEE. The TCR beta CDR3 regions were amplified from RNA transcripts. The first round of RT-PCR for the TCR CDR3 was performed with the HTBI primer set and the Qiagen OneStep RT-PCR kit. Libraries were constructed in a second round of multiplex PCR, after which size selection and purification were carried out. Libraries were sequenced paired-end with 100 bp reads on an Illumina HiSeq2000. In the paper's pipeline: SOAPnuke was used to process the raw data, with reads discarded if the reads contained adapters or uncalled bases, had a mean Phred below 15, or lacked an exact constant-primer or identifier match. COPE v1.2.5 was used to merge the high-quality paired reads, and each unique nucleotide sequence was defined as a clonotype. Clonotypes were aligned to IMGT TRBV, TRBD and TRBJ reference segments using MiTCR v1.1. Analysis was restricted to V-J combinations with a frequency above 0.0001, which covered just over 98% of repertoires. The TCS score was defined as F50 (clonal expansion) divided by E x V (chaos), with BLOSUM62-based TCRdist calculated between CDR3 peptides within each V-J. Welch's t-statistics and random forest reduced roughly 530 V-J features to 13, which were used in a naive Bayes classifier (R e1071). TCRdb trimmed public reads at Q25 via fastp, called clones via MiXCR and kept in-frame beta chains. Merged by CDR3 protein, the rows form single entries marked with the most common genes and DNA. TCRdb, not the authors, supplied the V and J calls. The table for this sample lists roughly 740,000 distinct CDR3 sequences; around 17% of them were counted only once. The ten largest clonotypes hold 8.4% of the sample.

Note on this clonotype: Its target antigen remains unknown. Per-nucleotide qualities are absent, and no much larger clonotype sits a single base away.

Graves' hyperthyroidism was defined as stable when no progression to ophthalmopathy occurred over 18 months of follow-up. Hyperthyroidism patients were aged 18 to 65 years and newly diagnosed, with disease duration of less than 2 months. The study excluded patients with uncontrolled infections, other autoimmune diseases, pregnancy or lactation. Diagnoses were established on the basis of clinical symptoms, serum thyroxine and TRAb, thyroid ultrasound, and orbital computed tomography. PBMCs were separated from around 9.1 ml of fresh peripheral blood using Ficoll-Paque density gradient centrifugation. Trizol reagent was used to extract total RNA, and RNA quality was then checked on an Agilent 2100 Bioanalyzer.

The sequencing sample was made of blood. The V and J genes are TRBV9 and TRBJ2-1, with TRBD1 as a weak D call on 6 bases. The sequence derives from a man aged 18 to 29 with Graves' hyperthyroidism. In nucleotides, the sequence is TGTGCCAGCAGCCCCTCGGTGGGGGCCGACCTCTACAATGAGCAGTTCTTC. Translated, this gives CASSPSVGADLYNEQFF.